This TCR beta chain was retrieved from a study of blood T cell repertoires in COVID-19. Study-wide context: The United States, Italy and Spain were the sources of the acute and convalescent COVID-19 samples. The analysed material was cDNA or gDNA that came from T cells, B-cell-depleted T cells, or PBMCs.

This CDR3 region has 16 residues. V was pared by 3 bases and J by 6 bases, with 11 bases of the junction left unmatched. From germline, CDR1 is LNHNV and CDR2 YYDKDF (reference sequence). Original analysis: It was from reference gene primer amplification that nucleated cell counts were estimated. Sequencing was performed with immunoSEQ multiplex PCR; in TCRdb, only in-frame clones are kept and a portion is missing. Clone size and the V and J calls come from that table; the DNA yielded D and trimming. The sample holds more than 300,000 clones, around 89% seen once. Participant ages covered roughly 18 to 89 years across 20 to 25 US areas.

The gene calls are TRBV15 and TRBJ1-5; TRBD1 aligns across 7 bases. This sequence originates from a woman under 30 who had recovered from COVID-19. Sequenced sample: PBMCs or T cells enriched from blood (not recorded which). The CDR3 is CATSREFPGQRQPQHF. As DNA, the CDR3 is TGTGCCACCAGCAGGGAGTTTCCGGGACAGCGTCAGCCCCAGCATTTT.